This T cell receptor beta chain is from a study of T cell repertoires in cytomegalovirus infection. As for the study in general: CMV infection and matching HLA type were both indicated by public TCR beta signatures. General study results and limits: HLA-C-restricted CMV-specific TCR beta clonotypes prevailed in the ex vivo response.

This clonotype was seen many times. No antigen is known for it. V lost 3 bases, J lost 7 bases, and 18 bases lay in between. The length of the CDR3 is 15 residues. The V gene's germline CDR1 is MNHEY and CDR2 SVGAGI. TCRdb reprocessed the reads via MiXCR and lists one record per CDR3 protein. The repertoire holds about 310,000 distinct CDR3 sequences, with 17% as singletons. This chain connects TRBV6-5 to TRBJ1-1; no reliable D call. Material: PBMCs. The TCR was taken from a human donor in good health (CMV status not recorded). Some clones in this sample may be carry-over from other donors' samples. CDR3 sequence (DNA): TGTGCCAGCAGTTATAGCTATTCGGGGATCATTGAAGCTTTCTTT. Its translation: CASSYSYSGIIEAFF.